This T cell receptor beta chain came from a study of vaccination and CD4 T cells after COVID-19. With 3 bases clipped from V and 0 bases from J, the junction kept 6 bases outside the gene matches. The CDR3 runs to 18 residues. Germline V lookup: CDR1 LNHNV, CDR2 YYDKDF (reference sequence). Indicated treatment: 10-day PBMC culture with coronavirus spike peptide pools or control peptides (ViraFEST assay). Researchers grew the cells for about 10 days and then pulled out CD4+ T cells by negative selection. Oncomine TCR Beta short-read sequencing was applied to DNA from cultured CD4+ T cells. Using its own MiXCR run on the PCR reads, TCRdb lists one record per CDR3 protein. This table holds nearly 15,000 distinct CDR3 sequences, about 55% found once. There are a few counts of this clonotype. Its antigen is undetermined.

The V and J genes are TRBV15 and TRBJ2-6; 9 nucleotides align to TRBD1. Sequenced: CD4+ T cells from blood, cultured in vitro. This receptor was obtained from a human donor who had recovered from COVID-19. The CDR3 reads CATSSGGTGSSGANVLTF. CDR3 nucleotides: TGTGCCACCAGCAGCGGCGGGACAGGGAGCTCTGGGGCCAACGTCCTGACTTTC.